This T cell receptor beta chain was identified in a study of blood T cell repertoires in COVID-19. For the study at large: Researchers got acute and convalescent COVID-19 samples from the United States, Italy and Spain. Nucleic acid was either cDNA or gDNA, and it came from T cells, B-cell-depleted T cells, or PBMCs.

As handled by the study authors: Scientists estimated how many nucleated cells there were by amplifying reference gene primers. Profiling relied on immunoSEQ multiplex PCR, and the TCRdb table lists in-frame clones only, not all of them. V, J and clone size were drawn from that table, and D and trimming were deduced from the DNA. The data show over 350,000 clones, with 86% seen just once and over 1.1% held by the top ten. The receptor was isolated from a woman between 25 and 40 years old with active or convalescent COVID-19. Sample: peripheral blood.

The CDR3 DNA is TGTGCCATCAGTGAGGGTAGCGGGGGCCAAGAGACCCAGTACTTC. Its protein is CAISEGSGGQETQYF. The chain recombines TRBV10-3 with TRBJ2-5; 9 nucleotides agree with TRBD2. J lost 1 base, V lost 2 bases, and 2 bases had no gene match. The CDR3 totals 15 residues. CDR1 is ENHRY, CDR2 SYGVKD, per germline.